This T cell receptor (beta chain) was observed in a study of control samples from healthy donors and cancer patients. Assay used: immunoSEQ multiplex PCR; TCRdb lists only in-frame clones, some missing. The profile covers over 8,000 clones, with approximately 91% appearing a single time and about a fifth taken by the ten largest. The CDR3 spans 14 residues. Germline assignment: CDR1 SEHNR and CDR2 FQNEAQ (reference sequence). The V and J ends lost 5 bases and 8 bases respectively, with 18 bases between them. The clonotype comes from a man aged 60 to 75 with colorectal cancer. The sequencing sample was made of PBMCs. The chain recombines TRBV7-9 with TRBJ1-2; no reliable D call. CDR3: CASSPVYKAMGYTF. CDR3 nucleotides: TGTGCCAGCAGCCCGGTATACAAGGCTATGGGCTACACCTTC.